Listed below are T cell receptor beta chains from one sample, sequenced in a study of sequential checkpoint blockade in melanoma. Assay used: immunoSEQ multiplex PCR; TCRdb lists only in-frame clones, some missing. The table lists approximately 21,000 clones, approximately 78% of them singletons, with around 9.1% in the top ten. The starting material was CD8+ T cells sorted from blood (inferred from file names), obtained from a patient given nivolumab and ipilimumab in sequence. The receptors were gathered from a human donor with melanoma. Both conserved end residues are part of each CDR3. The D gene is left open where the match is weak. The size entry is marked missing in some rows and otherwise reads once, few, many or a size class.

v_call	d_call	j_call	clone_size	cdr3_nt	cdr3_aa
TRBV5-6	NA	TRBJ2-3	NA	TGTGCCAGCAGCTTCGGCACAGATACGCAGTATTTT	CASSFGTDTQYF
TRBV4-1	NA	TRBJ1-5	NA	TGCGCCAGCAGCCCGACCCAGGGCTACCAGAATCAGCCCCAGCATTTT	CASSPTQGYQNQPQHF
TRBV5-6	TRBD2	TRBJ2-7	NA	TGTGCCAGCAGCTTGTCTAGCGGGGGGGCTTTTACACACGAGCAGTACTTC	CASSLSSGGAFTHEQYF
TRBV7-3	TRBD2	TRBJ2-1	few	TGTGCCAGCAGCCCCCTAGCGGGAGGGCCCTACAATGAGCAGTTCTTC	CASSPLAGGPYNEQFF
TRBV27	NA	TRBJ2-1	NA	TGTGCCAGCAGTATAGAATTCGGCAATGAGCAGTTCTTC	CASSIEFGNEQFF
TRBV19	TRBD1	TRBJ2-5	NA	TGTGCCAGTAGGCACAACTACAGGGGTATAGGAGAGACCCAGTACTTC	CASRHNYRGIGETQYF
TRBV28	TRBD1	TRBJ2-5	NA	TGTGCCAGCAGTATACCGACGACAGGGTGGGAGACCCAGTACTTC	CASSIPTTGWETQYF
TRBV28	NA	TRBJ2-7	NA	TGTGCCAGCACAATCCAGGGGGGCTCCTACGAGCAGTACTTC	CASTIQGGSYEQYF
TRBV9	NA	TRBJ2-2	NA	TGTGCCAGCAGCTCTTACACCGGGGAGCTGTTTTTT	CASSSYTGELFF
TRBV5-1	TRBD2	TRBJ2-3	NA	TGCGCCAGCAGCGGCCGCCCCGGGACTAGCCTCGATATGCAGTATTTT	CASSGRPGTSLDMQYF
TRBV30	NA	TRBJ1-5	once	TGTGCCTGGAGTGTAAGGAGGGGCTATCAGCCCCAGCATTTT	CAWSVRRGYQPQHF
TRBV19	NA	TRBJ2-1	NA	TGTGCCAGTAGCCCACAGAGTCTTATTTACAATGAGCAGTTCTTC	CASSPQSLIYNEQFF
TRBV28	NA	TRBJ2-5	NA	TGTGCCAGTTGTGGGTGGGGACAAGAGACCCGGTACTTC	CASCGWGQETRYF
TRBV27	NA	TRBJ1-5	once	TGTGCCAGCGGACTCTGGCCCCAGCATTTT	CASGLWPQHF
TRBV9	TRBD2	TRBJ2-3	once	TGTGCCAGCAGTGAACATAGCGGGATACCAGCGGGGACGCAGTATTTT	CASSEHSGIPAGTQYF
TRBV6-4	NA	TRBJ2-1	once	TGTGCCAGCAGTGCGACAGAATCCAACAATGAGCAGTTCTTC	CASSATESNNEQFF
TRBV9	TRBD1	TRBJ1-3	NA	TGTGCCAGCAGCGTGGGAACCAGGGGGGACACCATATATTTT	CASSVGTRGDTIYF
TRBV5-4	TRBD1	TRBJ1-2	few	TGTGCCAGCAGCACCAAGACAGGGACGCCCGGCGGCTACACCTTC	CASSTKTGTPGGYTF
TRBV10-3	TRBD2	TRBJ2-7	NA	TGTGCCATCAGTGAGGGACTAGCGTCCTACGAGCAGTACTTC	CAISEGLASYEQYF
TRBV7-2	NA	TRBJ2-2	once	TGTGCCAGCAGCTTAGATTGGGGGGAAGGCGTCACCGGGGAGCTGTTTTTT	CASSLDWGEGVTGELFF
TRBV27	TRBD2	TRBJ2-1	NA	TGTGCCAGCAGTTTCGGACTAGCGGGGGGAAATTACAATGAGCAGTTCTTC	CASSFGLAGGNYNEQFF
TRBV9	NA	TRBJ2-6	NA	TGTGCCAGCAGCGGCCCAGGGGCTGGGGCCAACGTCCTGACTTTC	CASSGPGAGANVLTF
TRBV27	NA	TRBJ2-2	NA	TGTGCCAGCAGTTTAAGTCCTCCCACCTTTCCCAGCACCGGGGAGCTGTTTTTT	CASSLSPPTFPSTGELFF
TRBV5-1	NA	TRBJ1-1	NA	TGCGCCAACAGCTTGGAGGCAGGGATGACTGAAGCTTTCTTT	CANSLEAGMTEAFF
TRBV5-4	TRBD2	TRBJ2-4	NA	TGTGCCAGCAGCTTGGGTTGGACTAGCGGGAGGGCCGACAAAAACATTCAGTACTTC	CASSLGWTSGRADKNIQYF
TRBV6-1	NA	TRBJ2-3	NA	TGTGCCAGCAGTGTTCCGGTTGGTTATGCAGATACGCAGTATTTT	CASSVPVGYADTQYF
TRBV6-4	NA	TRBJ2-3	NA	TGTGCCAGCAGCCCCTTAGTTGGGGGAGGAGGAACAGATACGCAGTATTTT	CASSPLVGGGGTDTQYF
TRBV9	TRBD1	TRBJ2-7	once	TGTGCCAGCAGCGGGACACCGGGACAGGGGCCTCTCGAGCAGTACTTC	CASSGTPGQGPLEQYF
TRBV28	NA	TRBJ2-5	NA	TGTGCCAGCAGCCCTGAGGGAGAGACCCAGTACTTC	CASSPEGETQYF
TRBV9	NA	TRBJ2-7	NA	TGTGCCAGCAGCGCCGGGACTCCTACCTACGAGCAGTACTTC	CASSAGTPTYEQYF
TRBV10-1	TRBD2	TRBJ2-1	few	TGCGCCAGCAGTGTTAGCGGGGGTTCCTACAATGAGCAGTTCTTC	CASSVSGGSYNEQFF
TRBV19	NA	TRBJ1-1	NA	TGTGCCAGTAGTATAGAAGCCCCACAGGCTGCGAACACTGAAGCTTTCTTT	CASSIEAPQAANTEAFF
TRBV6-5	TRBD1	TRBJ1-1	NA	TGTGCCAGCAGTCTCACAGGGGGGTACACTGAAGCTTTCTTT	CASSLTGGYTEAFF
TRBV2	TRBD1	TRBJ1-6	NA	TGTGCCAGATGGACAGGGTTCGATTCACCCCTCCACTTT	CARWTGFDSPLHF
TRBV7-7	TRBD1	TRBJ2-2	NA	TGTGCCAGCAGCCGAAAGGACAGGGCGAACACCGGGGAGCTGTTTTTT	CASSRKDRANTGELFF
TRBV27	NA	TRBJ2-5	NA	TGTGCCAGCAGTTTCCTCCAAGAGACCCAGTACTTC	CASSFLQETQYF
TRBV11-2	NA	TRBJ2-4	NA	TGTGCCAGCAGCGACAGAAACATTCAGTACTTC	CASSDRNIQYF
TRBV28	TRBD1	TRBJ2-7	NA	TGTGCCAGCAGTTCCCCGAACACAGGGGACTACGAGCAGTACTTC	CASSSPNTGDYEQYF
TRBV6-5	TRBD2	TRBJ2-7	NA	TGTGCCAGCAGGGGTCTAGCGGGAATCTCCTACGAGCAGTACTTC	CASRGLAGISYEQYF
TRBV11-2	NA	TRBJ1-2	NA	TGTGCCAGCAGCTTTGACCCAGGGCTCTATGGCTACACCTTC	CASSFDPGLYGYTF
TRBV7-6	NA	TRBJ1-1	NA	TGTGCCAGCAGCTCCGAAGGGAGGACTGAAGCTTTCTTT	CASSSEGRTEAFF
TRBV28	NA	TRBJ1-2	once	TGTGCCAGCAGTTTTCTACCGACAGGAAGGGATGGCTACACCTTC	CASSFLPTGRDGYTF
TRBV7-8	NA	TRBJ2-3	NA	TGTGCCAGCAGGCCTCCGCGGTGGCCTAGCACAGATACGCAGTATTTT	CASRPPRWPSTDTQYF
TRBV15	NA	TRBJ2-5	NA	TGTGCCACCAGCAGGGACTATCCCCTTCAAGAGACCCAGTACTTC	CATSRDYPLQETQYF
TRBV5-4	TRBD2	TRBJ2-7	NA	TGTGCCAGCAGCCCCGGGACTAGCGGGACCGCCTACTCCTACGAGCAGTACTTC	CASSPGTSGTAYSYEQYF
TRBV10-3	TRBD2	TRBJ2-7	NA	TGTGCCATCAGTGGGCTAGGAGCGGGAAGCTCCTACGAGCAGTACTTC	CAISGLGAGSSYEQYF
TRBV5-1	TRBD1	TRBJ2-7	NA	TGCGCCAGCAGCCTCCAGACAGGGCTAGAGGGCGAGCAGTACTTC	CASSLQTGLEGEQYF
TRBV28	NA	TRBJ2-7	NA	TGTGCCAGCAGTTCGATACTGACTATTCGAGCTTACGAGCAGTACTTC	CASSSILTIRAYEQYF
TRBV6-5	NA	TRBJ1-1	NA	TGTGCCAGCAGTTACGGGGAGGAAGCTTTCTTT	CASSYGEEAFF